These T cell receptor beta chains were read from a single sample in a study of prognosis after radiotherapy for stage I lung cancer. TCRdb reanalysed the multiplex PCR reads using MiXCR and keeps one entry per CDR3 protein. Among roughly 18,000 distinct CDR3 sequences, 44% were seen once, and the ten largest hold roughly 43%. Sequenced material: PBMCs, taken before or after stereotactic body radiation therapy (not recorded which). The receptor set was obtained from a donor aged 50 or older with non-small cell lung cancer. Both conserved end residues are part of each CDR3. A D gene is named only where the DNA matches it firmly. A row's size may be missing; if present it is once, few, many or a size class.

CDR3nt	CDR3aa	abundance	v_gene	j_gene	d_gene
TGCAGTGCTAGGGAATATCGGACAGGGCCCGCGGACGAGCAGTACTTC	CSAREYRTGPADEQYF	-	TRBV20-1	TRBJ2-7	TRBD1
TGTGCCAGCAGTCTTAGGACAGGGTCTAATGAAAAACTGTTTTTT	CASSLRTGSNEKLFF	-	TRBV5-4	TRBJ1-4	TRBD1
TGTGCCAGCAGTTACTCGTCTATAGCCAAAAACATTCAGTACTTC	CASSYSSIAKNIQYF	many	TRBV6-2/TRBV6-3	TRBJ2-4	-
TGTGCCAGCAGTGAACCTGGACAGGGGAGTAAGCCCCAGCATTTT	CASSEPGQGSKPQHF	-	TRBV6-1	TRBJ1-5	TRBD1
TGTGCCAGCAGCTTTGGTTCCCGGGACAGGGGGCGTTTCACTGAAGCTTTCTTT	CASSFGSRDRGRFTEAFF	many	TRBV7-8	TRBJ1-1	TRBD1
TGTGCCAGCAGAGTCAGGGGCGGTATGAACACTGAAGCTTTCTTT	CASRVRGGMNTEAFF	many	TRBV13	TRBJ1-1	-
TGTGCCGTCCGGCAGCAGGGGAACAATGAGCAGTTCTTC	CAVRQQGNNEQFF	few	TRBV10-3	TRBJ2-1	-
TGTGCCAGCAGCCAACTGGGAGTTACAAATTCACCCCTCCACTTT	CASSQLGVTNSPLHF	once	TRBV3-1	TRBJ1-6	-
TGTGCCACCAGCAGGATTGGGACAGCACAAGAGACCCAGTACTTC	CATSRIGTAQETQYF	many	TRBV15	TRBJ2-5	TRBD1
TGTGCCAGCAGCTTACGGCCAGGCATTTATAGCAATCAGCCCCAGCATTTT	CASSLRPGIYSNQPQHF	many	TRBV7-8	TRBJ1-5	-
TGTGCCAGCAGCTTAGCTTCTGGGGTCAATCAGCCCCAGCATTTT	CASSLASGVNQPQHF	many	TRBV7-2	TRBJ1-5	-
TGTGCCATCAGTGAGCTGCGGGACACAGTTAACTATGGCTACACCTTC	CAISELRDTVNYGYTF	many	TRBV10-3	TRBJ1-2	-
TGTGCCAGCAGACCCCAATTGACGCGAAATCAGCCCCAGCATTTT	CASRPQLTRNQPQHF	many	TRBV27	TRBJ1-5	-
TGTGCCAGCAGTTTGCAGGAGAGCATACACGAGCAGTACTTC	CASSLQESIHEQYF	-	TRBV12-3/TRBV12-4	TRBJ2-7	-
TGTGCCAGCAGTTTAGGCGGGAGCCGATTTGAGCAGTTCTTC	CASSLGGSRFEQFF	-	TRBV12-3/TRBV12-4	TRBJ2-1	TRBD2
TGTGCCAGCAGTTATGTGGGGACAGACAACAATCAGCCCCAGCATTTT	CASSYVGTDNNQPQHF	many	TRBV6-5	TRBJ1-5	TRBD1
TGTGCCAGCAGTTACTTGGGGACTAGCGTTTCCGAGCAGTACTTC	CASSYLGTSVSEQYF	many	TRBV6-5	TRBJ2-7	TRBD2
TGTGCCAGCAGTGAAGGTGGCAGTAACACCGGGGAGCTGTTTTTT	CASSEGGSNTGELFF	-	TRBV6-1	TRBJ2-2	-
TGTTCCACCAGCTTGCGTCAAGCCTATAATTCACCCCTCCACTTT	CSTSLRQAYNSPLHF	-	TRBV7-2	TRBJ1-6	-
TGTGCCACCTCGGCGGGACAGGCTAATGAAAAACTGTTTTTT	CATSAGQANEKLFF	many	TRBV24-1	TRBJ1-4	TRBD1
TGTGCCAGCCGAAAAACTCAGGGGGCCTACGAGCAGTACTTC	CASRKTQGAYEQYF	many	TRBV5-4	TRBJ2-7	TRBD1
TGTGCCAGCTCACCTCCCCCCAGGGCGTCGTTCTACAATGAGCAGTTCTTC	CASSPPPRASFYNEQFF	many	TRBV18	TRBJ2-1	-
TGTGCCAGCAGTAGCGGGACTAGCGGGGGGGCCGAAGGTACGCAGTATTTT	CASSSGTSGGAEGTQYF	many	TRBV12-3/TRBV12-4	TRBJ2-3	TRBD2
TGCAGTACCCGACTCGGGAATAACTATGGCTACACCTTC	CSTRLGNNYGYTF	medium-sized	TRBV20-1	TRBJ1-2	-
TGCGCCAGCAGCTTTGGGCCCGTTACGAACACCGGGGAGCTGTTTTTT	CASSFGPVTNTGELFF	medium-sized	TRBV5-1	TRBJ2-2	-
TGTGCCAGCAGTAGGGACAGTTTTAACTATGGCTACACCTTC	CASSRDSFNYGYTF	-	TRBV11-2	TRBJ1-2	TRBD1
TGTGCCAGCAGTGAGACTAGCGGGAACAATGAGCAGTTCTTC	CASSETSGNNEQFF	many	TRBV2	TRBJ2-1	TRBD2
TGTGCCAGCTCCCCCGGGACTAGCGGGGGCCCAGACACCGGGGAGCTGTTTTTT	CASSPGTSGGPDTGELFF	many	TRBV18	TRBJ2-2	TRBD2
TGTGCCAGCAGAGCAGGACTAGCCCGCACAGATACGCAGTATTTT	CASRAGLARTDTQYF	once	TRBV4-1	TRBJ2-3	TRBD2
TGTGCCAGCAGCCCAACAGGGGCCAGCACAGATACGCAGTATTTT	CASSPTGASTDTQYF	many	TRBV7-3	TRBJ2-3	TRBD1
TGCGCCAGCAGCTTACCTTCAGGGGTATCGGGCGGGGAGCTGTTTTTT	CASSLPSGVSGGELFF	many	TRBV5-1	TRBJ2-2	-
TGTGCCTGGAGTGTACGCGGGGGTTATCAGCCCCAGCATTTT	CAWSVRGGYQPQHF	-	TRBV30	TRBJ1-5	-
TGTGCCAGCAGCAGACAGACAGGGGCCAACACCGGGGAGCTGTTTTTT	CASSRQTGANTGELFF	many	TRBV5-4	TRBJ2-2	TRBD1
TGCGCCAGCAGTGAGTCCGACAGAGCGGTTGGAAACACCATATATTTT	CASSESDRAVGNTIYF	many	TRBV10-2	TRBJ1-3	-
TGTGCCAGCAGTCTCCGACAGGGCTCTGGCTACACCTTC	CASSLRQGSGYTF	large	TRBV6-1	TRBJ1-2	TRBD1
TGTGCCAGTGCAGTACGAGGAGGGGGCGCCAATAATTCACCCCTCCACTTT	CASAVRGGGANNSPLHF	many	TRBV12-3/TRBV12-4	TRBJ1-6	TRBD1
TGTGCCAGCAGTTACTCCGGGTTCCGGGGGGAGCAGTTCTTC	CASSYSGFRGEQFF	many	TRBV6-2/TRBV6-3	TRBJ2-1	-
TGCAGTCAACCGGGACTAAGCAATGAGCAGTTCTTC	CSQPGLSNEQFF	-	TRBV20-1	TRBJ2-1	TRBD2
TGTGCCAGCAGCTTAGAGGGTACGGGACAGCCCCAGCATTTT	CASSLEGTGQPQHF	few	TRBV11-2	TRBJ1-5	-
TGTGCCAGCAGCTTAAATCCAGGGAACTACGAGCAGTACTTC	CASSLNPGNYEQYF	many	TRBV7-3	TRBJ2-7	-
TGTGCCAGCAGTGAATTCAATCAGCCCCAGCATTTT	CASSEFNQPQHF	many	TRBV6-1	TRBJ1-5	-
TGTGCCAGCAGTCGCGAGGGACATCGGGGCGGGGAGCAGTACTTC	CASSREGHRGGEQYF	-	TRBV2	TRBJ2-7	-
TGTGCTAGCAGCCCAAGGAACGGGGGGAATACGCAGTATTTT	CASSPRNGGNTQYF	-	TRBV7-9	TRBJ2-3	TRBD2
TGTGCCAGCAGTTCCGGGAGGGATACGCAGCATTTT	CASSSGRDTQHF	many	TRBV28	TRBJ1-5	-
TGTGCCAGCAGTTACTCGGGACAATTCGAGACCCAGTACTTC	CASSYSGQFETQYF	-	TRBV6-2/TRBV6-3	TRBJ2-5	-
TGCAGTGCTAGAGATCTTGCTAGGGACGGTGAAAAACTGTTTTTT	CSARDLARDGEKLFF	many	TRBV20-1	TRBJ1-4	-
TGCAGTGCTAGGGGTGACAAGGGCGGTGAAAAACTGTTTTTT	CSARGDKGGEKLFF	many	TRBV20-1	TRBJ1-4	-
TGTGCCAGCTCACCACCTCGGGGGGCGCAGAACACCGGGGAGCTGTTTTTT	CASSPPRGAQNTGELFF	many	TRBV18	TRBJ2-2	-
TGTGCCAGCAGTCGGGACCAAAGTAGGGAAAAACTGTTTTTT	CASSRDQSREKLFF	many	TRBV12-3/TRBV12-4	TRBJ1-4	-
TGCGCCAGCAGCCGGGGGGCACCCACAGATACGCAGTATTTT	CASSRGAPTDTQYF	many	TRBV5-1	TRBJ2-3	-
TGTGCCAGCAGTCTGCCGGGGCAGGGGGGCACTGAATCTTTCTTT	CASSLPGQGGTESFF	-	TRBV12-3/TRBV12-4	TRBJ1-1	TRBD1
TGCGCCAGCAGTGAAGGGTACGAGCAGTACTTC	CASSEGYEQYF	many	TRBV10-2	TRBJ2-7	-
TGTGCCAGCAGCCAAGTCCCTTTGGGAAGCTCCTATAATTCACCCCTCCACTTT	CASSQVPLGSSYNSPLHF	many	TRBV4-2	TRBJ1-6	-
TGTGCCAGCAGCTTAGTCATGGGACCTTGGAATGAGCAGTTCTTC	CASSLVMGPWNEQFF	many	TRBV7-6	TRBJ2-1	-